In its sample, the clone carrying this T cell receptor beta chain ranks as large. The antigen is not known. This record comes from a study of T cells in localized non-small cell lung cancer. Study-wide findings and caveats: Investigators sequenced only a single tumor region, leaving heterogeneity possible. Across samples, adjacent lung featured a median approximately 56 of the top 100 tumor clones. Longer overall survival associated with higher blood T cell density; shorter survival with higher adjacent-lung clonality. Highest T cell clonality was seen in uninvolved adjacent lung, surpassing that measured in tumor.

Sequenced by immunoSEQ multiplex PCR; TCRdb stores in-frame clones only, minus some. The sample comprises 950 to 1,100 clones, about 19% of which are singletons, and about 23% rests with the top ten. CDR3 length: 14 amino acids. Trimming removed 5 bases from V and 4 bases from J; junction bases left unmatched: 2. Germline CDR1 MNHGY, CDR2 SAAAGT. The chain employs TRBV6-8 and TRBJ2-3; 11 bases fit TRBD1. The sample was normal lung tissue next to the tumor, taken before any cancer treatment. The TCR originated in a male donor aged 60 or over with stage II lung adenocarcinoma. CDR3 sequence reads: CASSEGQGADTQYF. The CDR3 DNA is TGTGCCAGCAGTGAGGGACAGGGGGCAGATACGCAGTATTTT.